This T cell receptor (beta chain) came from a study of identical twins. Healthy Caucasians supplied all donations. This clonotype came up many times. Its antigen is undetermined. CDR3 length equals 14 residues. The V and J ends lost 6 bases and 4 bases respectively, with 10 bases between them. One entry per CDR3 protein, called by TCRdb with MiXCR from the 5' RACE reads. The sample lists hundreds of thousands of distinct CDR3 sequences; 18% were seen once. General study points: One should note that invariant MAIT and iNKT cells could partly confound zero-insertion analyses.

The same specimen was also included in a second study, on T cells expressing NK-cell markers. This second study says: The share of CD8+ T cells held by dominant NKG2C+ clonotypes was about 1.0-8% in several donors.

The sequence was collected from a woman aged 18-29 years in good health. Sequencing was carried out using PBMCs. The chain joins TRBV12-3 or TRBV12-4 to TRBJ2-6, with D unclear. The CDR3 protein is CASSQASGANVLTF. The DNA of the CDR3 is TGTGCCAGCAGCCAGGCTTCCGGGGCCAACGTCCTGACTTTC.